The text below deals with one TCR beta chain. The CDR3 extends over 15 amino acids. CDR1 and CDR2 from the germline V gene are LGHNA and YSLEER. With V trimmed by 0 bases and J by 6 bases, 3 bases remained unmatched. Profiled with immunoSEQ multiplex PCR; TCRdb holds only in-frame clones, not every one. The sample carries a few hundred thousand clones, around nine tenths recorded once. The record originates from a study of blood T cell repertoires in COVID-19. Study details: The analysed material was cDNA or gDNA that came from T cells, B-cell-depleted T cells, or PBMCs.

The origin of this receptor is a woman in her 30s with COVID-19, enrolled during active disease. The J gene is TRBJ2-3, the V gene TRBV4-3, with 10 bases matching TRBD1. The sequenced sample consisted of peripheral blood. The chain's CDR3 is CASSQEGQGSDTQYF. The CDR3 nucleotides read TGCGCCAGCAGCCAAGAGGGACAGGGGTCCGATACGCAGTATTTT.